A selection of T cell receptor beta chains follows, all from one sample in a study of blood T cell repertoires in COVID-19. Only in-frame clones appear in the TCRdb table, and some are missing; sequencing was by immunoSEQ multiplex PCR. The table has 200,000 to 250,000 clones, 75% to 90% seen once; the top ten hold less than 3.5%. The specimen was peripheral blood. The receptors derive from a man in his thirties or forties with COVID-19, enrolled during active disease. The CDR3 runs from the conserved cysteine through the conserved F or W.

J gene	V gene	CDR3 length	CDR3 protein
TRBJ2-1	TRBV2	14	CASPSGNSYNEQFF
TRBJ2-3	TRBV13	16	CASSSRGVSLTDTQYF
TRBJ1-6	TRBV2	15	CASSGQGVINSPLHF
TRBJ1-1	TRBV6-5	15	CAAGGQGERNTEAFF
TRBJ2-3	TRBV7-3	14	CASSLTGRGDTQYF
TRBJ2-4	TRBV15	16	CATSRDGGSLGSIQYF
TRBJ1-2	TRBV5-5	15	CASSPGGGLYYGYTF
TRBJ1-1	TRBV15	13	CATSRDHGGEAFF
TRBJ1-5	TRBV6-2/TRBV6-3	17	CASSYGTGGFSNQPQHF
TRBJ1-6	TRBV11-2	18	CASSPDRGLSSYNSPLHF
TRBJ1-1	TRBV12-3/TRBV12-4	12	CASNPTGTEAFF
TRBJ1-3	TRBV19	15	CASHQQGATGNTIYF
TRBJ1-2	TRBV6-2/TRBV6-3	16	CASRYIPGGADYGYTF
TRBJ1-2	TRBV6-5	15	CASSYSGQSNYGYTF
TRBJ2-7	TRBV14	16	CASSQWLRGGGNEQYF
TRBJ1-3	TRBV6-6	13	CASSSDSYGTIYF
TRBJ2-3	TRBV7-9	12	CASSSLGDTQYF
TRBJ2-2	TRBV3-1/TRBV3-2	17	CASSRRGWGNGTGELFF
TRBJ1-5	TRBV5-1	14	CASSLQGNNQPQHF
TRBJ2-1	TRBV5-6	13	CASSLMGTDEQFF
TRBJ2-1	TRBV4-1	16	CASSPQGGPARRGQFF
TRBJ2-1	TRBV18	15	CASSPEQGTYNEQFF
TRBJ1-2	TRBV27	14	CASSRTATNYGYTF
TRBJ1-2	TRBV2	12	CASRDRVWGYTF
TRBJ2-5	TRBV3-1/TRBV3-2	12	CASSHGQETQYF
TRBJ2-7	TRBV11-2	14	CASSLNPGGYEQYF
TRBJ2-7	TRBV11-3	13	CASSSQDRGEQYF
TRBJ2-2	TRBV7-2	19	CASSLASSNAGGNTGELFF
TRBJ1-1	TRBV7-9	18	CASSPRAVGTGENTEAFF
TRBJ2-1	TRBV24-1	15	CATSEHRGNYNEQFF
TRBJ2-5	TRBV2	14	CASSLPQGQETQYF
TRBJ2-1	TRBV19	15	CASSIITPGRNEQFF
TRBJ2-7	TRBV15	14	CATSRTGQGYEQYF
TRBJ1-1	TRBV15	17	CATTSTGTGGLNTEAFF
TRBJ1-2	TRBV28	12	CASSLAGDGYTF
TRBJ2-2	TRBV3-1/TRBV3-2	16	CASSQDATRDTGELFF
TRBJ2-5	TRBV19	16	CASSILGGTGEETQYF
TRBJ2-1	TRBV7-9	18	CASSLAFILGRPYNEQFF
TRBJ2-6	TRBV25-1	18	CASSNYKDSYSGANVLTF
TRBJ1-5	TRBV19	17	CASSIVDRKDSNQPQHF
TRBJ1-5	TRBV7-8	13	CASSLALNQPQHF
TRBJ2-2	TRBV6-6	14	CASSRTGNTGELFF
TRBJ2-7	TRBV5-1	16	CASSLEPQGRTYEQYF
TRBJ2-7	TRBV11-2	13	CASSLGLADEQYF
TRBJ2-7	TRBV19	12	CASRSGTYEQYF
TRBJ2-7	TRBV7-8	14	CASSLFDISYEQYF
TRBJ2-1	TRBV10-3	16	CAISEFGTSRNNEQFF
TRBJ2-7	TRBV11-3	15	CASRVTSGGTYEQYF
TRBJ1-3	TRBV5-1	17	CASSINPKQSSGNTIYF
TRBJ2-7	TRBV9	15	CASSPRLAAAYEQYF